A selection of T cell receptor beta chains follows, all from one sample in a study of OX40 agonist ivuxolimab in advanced cancers. Only in-frame clones appear in the TCRdb table, and some are missing; sequencing was by immunoSEQ multiplex PCR. The sample contains 70,000 to 90,000 clones, more than 75% of which appear only once. Sequencing was performed on CD4+ or CD8+ T cells sorted from blood, taken in a trial of the OX40 agonist ivuxolimab. These receptors all stem from an adult with an advanced solid tumor such as melanoma, head and neck, liver or kidney cancer. Each CDR3 is given with its conserved first and last residue. A D gene is named only where the DNA matches it firmly. Expanded clones are given a class, and other clones once, few, many or no size at all.

V	J	D	size	DNA	CDR3
TRBV7-2	TRBJ1-5	-	-	TGTGCCAGCAGCATAGGGTATAGCAATCAGCCCCAGCATTTT	CASSIGYSNQPQHF
TRBV7-7	TRBJ2-7	-	-	TGTGCCAGCAGCAGACAGGAGAGCTCCTACGAGCAGTACTTC	CASSRQESSYEQYF
TRBV18	TRBJ1-2	-	-	TGTGCCAGCTCCGAGGATTTTTTGAACTATGGCTACACCTTC	CASSEDFLNYGYTF
TRBV5-1	TRBJ1-2	-	once	TGCGCCAGCAGCCCGAGCTCTAACTATGGCTACACCTTC	CASSPSSNYGYTF
TRBV5-1	TRBJ2-1	-	-	TGCGCCAGCAGCTTCGTTTCGGGGGGCCCGAATGAGCAGTTCTTC	CASSFVSGGPNEQFF
TRBV15	TRBJ2-2	-	-	TGTGCCACCAGCAGAGATTGGTCCATTACTACCGGCGGGGAGCTGTTTTTT	CATSRDWSITTGGELFF
TRBV6-5	TRBJ2-7	-	-	TGTGCCAGCAGTAAAGCCCTTGGCGAGCAGTACTTC	CASSKALGEQYF
TRBV5-8	TRBJ2-7	-	-	TGTGCCAGCAGCTTAGGACAGCTCTACGAGCAGTACTTC	CASSLGQLYEQYF
TRBV4-2	TRBJ2-3	-	-	TGTGCCAGCAGCCTTGGGACGGAGAGCACAGATACGCAGTATTTT	CASSLGTESTDTQYF
TRBV7-2	TRBJ2-5	TRBD2	-	TGTGCCAGCAGCTTAATTGGGAGGCGGGGGGGTAGTCAAGAGACCCAGTACTTC	CASSLIGRRGGSQETQYF
TRBV28	TRBJ2-2	TRBD2	once	TGTGCCAGCAGTTTATGGGGGCGGGGGGACACCGGGGAGCTGTTTTTT	CASSLWGRGDTGELFF
TRBV5-3	TRBJ1-6	-	once	TGTGCCAGAAGCTTGGAAGTGATCCTACTCTATAATTCACCCCTCCACTTT	CARSLEVILLYNSPLHF
TRBV30	TRBJ1-2	TRBD1	few	TGTGCCTGGAGAATACAGGGGTTAGGCTATGGCTACACCTTC	CAWRIQGLGYGYTF
TRBV7-9	TRBJ2-5	-	-	TGTGCCAGCAGCTCCGAAGAGGGAAAGACCCAGTACTTC	CASSSEEGKTQYF
TRBV19	TRBJ1-1	TRBD1	-	TGTGCCAGTAGCCCCAGGGGGTGGACTGAAGCTTTCTTT	CASSPRGWTEAFF
TRBV27	TRBJ1-2	TRBD1	-	TGTGCCAGCACCGATTGGACAGGGGGCGGCTACACCTTC	CASTDWTGGGYTF
TRBV28	TRBJ1-3	-	-	TGTGCCTCCGGGACGGTGGTTTTCTCTGGAAACACCATATATTTT	CASGTVVFSGNTIYF
TRBV11-2	TRBJ2-7	TRBD1	-	TGTGCCAGCAGCTTAGATTGGGACAGGGGGGGTGAGCAGTACTTC	CASSLDWDRGGEQYF